Ten or more counts support the clone carrying this TCR beta chain. Antigen: not known. TCRdb processed the 5' RACE reads anew with MiXCR; each CDR3 protein has one entry. The repertoire holds about 690,000 distinct CDR3 sequences, with 21% as singletons. The data originate from a study of identical twins. Overall study results and limits: Cross-sectional statistical analysis, not tracking of the same donors, underpinned the conclusions.

Germline V CDR1 and CDR2: ENHRY, SYGVKD. Germline trimming cut 10 bases from V and 5 bases from J; bases unmatched to any gene: 17. This CDR3 comprises 17 residues. The same sample was also studied in work on T cells expressing NK-cell markers.

The TCR sequence derives from a woman between 18 and 29 years old in good health. Sequencing was done on a sample of PBMCs. J is TRBJ2-5 and V is TRBV10-3; 12 nucleotides line up with TRBD2. The CDR3 nucleotides read TGTGCCACCAAGACTAGCGGGAGAGAGGTCTTTCGGGAGACCCAGTACTTC. It yields the protein CATKTSGREVFRETQYF.